This T cell receptor (beta chain) was obtained from a study of blood T cell repertoires in COVID-19. Study background: Material from acute and convalescent COVID-19 was sourced from the United States, Italy and Spain. The analysed material was cDNA or gDNA that came from T cells, B-cell-depleted T cells, or PBMCs.

This clone was detected only once. The length of the CDR3 is 13 residues. Per germline, CDR1 SGHTA and CDR2 FQGNSA. The V end was cut by 5 bases, the J end by 3 bases, with 11 bases between. Original handling: Amplification of reference gene primers provided the estimated nucleated cell counts. TCRdb keeps only in-frame clones here, not all; method: immunoSEQ multiplex PCR. V and J calls and clone size are those listed in that table; D and trimming were worked out from the DNA. Found here are about 260,000 clones, more than 75% of them singletons; the top ten hold roughly 1.6%. Source material: peripheral blood. The V gene is TRBV7-2, the J gene TRBJ2-7; D gene unclear. The sequence was collected from a middle-aged woman who had recovered from COVID-19. The CDR3 region is CASSVRLGYEQYF. The CDR3 DNA is TGTGCCAGCAGCGTGCGGTTGGGCTACGAGCAGTACTTC.